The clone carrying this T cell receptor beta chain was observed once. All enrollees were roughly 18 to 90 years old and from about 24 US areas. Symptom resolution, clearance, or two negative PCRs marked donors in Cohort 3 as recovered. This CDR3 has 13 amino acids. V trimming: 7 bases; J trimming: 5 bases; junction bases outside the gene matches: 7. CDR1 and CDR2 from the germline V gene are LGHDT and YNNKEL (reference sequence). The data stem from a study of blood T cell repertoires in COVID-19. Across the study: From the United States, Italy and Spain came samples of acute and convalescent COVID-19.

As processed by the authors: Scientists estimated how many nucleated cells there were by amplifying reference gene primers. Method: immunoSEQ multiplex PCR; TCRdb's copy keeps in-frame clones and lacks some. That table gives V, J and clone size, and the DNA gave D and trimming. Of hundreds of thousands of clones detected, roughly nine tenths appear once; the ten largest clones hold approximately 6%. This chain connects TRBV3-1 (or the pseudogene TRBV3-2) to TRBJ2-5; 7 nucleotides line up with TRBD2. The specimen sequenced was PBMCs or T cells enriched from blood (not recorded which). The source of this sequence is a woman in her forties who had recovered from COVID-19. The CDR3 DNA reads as TGTGCCAGCACAAGACTAGCAACTGAGACCCAGTACTTC. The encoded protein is CASTRLATETQYF.